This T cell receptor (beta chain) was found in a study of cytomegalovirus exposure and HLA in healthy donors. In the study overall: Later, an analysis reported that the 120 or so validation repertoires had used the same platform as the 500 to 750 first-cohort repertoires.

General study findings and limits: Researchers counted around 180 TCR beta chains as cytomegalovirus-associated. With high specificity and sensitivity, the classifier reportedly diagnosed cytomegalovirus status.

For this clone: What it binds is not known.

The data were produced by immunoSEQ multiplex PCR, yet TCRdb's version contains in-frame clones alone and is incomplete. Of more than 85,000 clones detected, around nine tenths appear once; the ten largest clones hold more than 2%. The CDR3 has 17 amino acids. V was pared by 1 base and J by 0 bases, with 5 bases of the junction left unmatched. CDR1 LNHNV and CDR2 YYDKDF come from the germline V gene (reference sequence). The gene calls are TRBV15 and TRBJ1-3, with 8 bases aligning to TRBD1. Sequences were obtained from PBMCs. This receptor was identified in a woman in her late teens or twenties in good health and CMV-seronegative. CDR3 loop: CATSRGGQGNSGNTIYF. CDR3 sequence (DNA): TGTGCCACCAGCAGAGGTGGACAGGGCAACTCTGGAAACACCATATATTTT.